The T cell receptor (beta chain) described here comes from a study of blood T cell repertoires in COVID-19. About the study: There were acute and convalescent COVID-19 samples, and they came from the United States, Italy and Spain. T cells, B-cell-depleted T cells, or PBMCs supplied cDNA or gDNA.

The repertoire was sequenced with immunoSEQ multiplex PCR; TCRdb's copy has only in-frame clones and lacks some. The sample lists just over 150,000 clones; 88% were seen once. Participants were placed into cohorts based on the clinical history they reported. Each recovered donor of Cohort 3 presented with two negative PCRs, clearance, or symptom resolution. CDR3 length equals 15 residues. V trimming: 4 bases; J trimming: 3 bases; junction bases outside the gene matches: 8. Germline V lookup: CDR1 LGHNA, CDR2 YSLEER. The sequence derives from a woman in her forties or fifties who had recovered from COVID-19. Sequencing was done on a sample of PBMCs or T cells enriched from blood (not recorded which). The J gene is TRBJ2-5, the V gene TRBV4-3; TRBD1 agrees at 7 bases. CDR3 amino acids: CASSPGDSSKETQYF. CDR3 in DNA: TGCGCCAGCAGCCCAGGGGACAGCTCGAAAGAGACCCAGTACTTC.